This T cell receptor beta chain was documented in a study of technical replicates of blood from a handful of donors. From germline, CDR1 is SGHDT and CDR2 YYEEEE. The CDR3 is 13 amino acids. Between the trimmed V and J ends, which lost 2 bases and 9 bases, there was a span of 14 bases. Some clones are missing from TCRdb's copy, which holds only in-frame ones; the method was immunoSEQ multiplex PCR. The table lists 75,000 to 100,000 clones, around 96% of them singletons. The chain couples TRBV5-6 to TRBJ1-2, with D tentatively TRBD1 (6 bases). The sequenced sample was T cells isolated from PBMCs. The receptor was derived from a human donor in good health. The CDR3 nucleotides read TGTGCCAGCAGCTTAACCACAGGGTTCCGCTACACCTTC. It yields the protein CASSLTTGFRYTF.